This paragraph reports one TCR beta chain. The sample is drawn from a study of blood T cell repertoires in COVID-19. Across the study: Acute-phase and convalescent COVID-19 samples originated in the United States, Italy and Spain. Sample material is recorded as cDNA or gDNA derived from T cells, B-cell-depleted T cells, or PBMCs.

Patients at the Seattle site were enrolled during active infection and followed longitudinally. Methods used by the authors: Amplification of reference gene primers was used by the study to estimate nucleated cell counts. Profiling relied on immunoSEQ multiplex PCR, and the TCRdb table lists in-frame clones only, not all of them. V and J calls and clone size follow that table, whereas D and trimming were derived from the DNA. The table includes fewer than 650,000 clones, approximately 91% detected once. Trimming cost V 2 bases and J 2 bases, with 12 bases left between them. The CDR3 covers 15 residues. Looked up from germline, CDR1 is MNHEY and CDR2 is SVGAGI.

V and J are TRBV6-5 and TRBJ1-1; TRBD1 is a possible D gene (5 bases). The clonotype was recovered from a woman aged 50 to 60 with COVID-19, enrolled during active disease. The sequenced material came from peripheral blood. The CDR3 DNA sequence: TGTGCCAGCAGTTACATGGGGGGATCTAACACTGAAGCTTTCTTT. It is translated as CASSYMGGSNTEAFF.